A single sample gave rise to the 25 T cell receptor beta chains below, sequenced in a study of blood T cell repertoires in COVID-19. The method was immunoSEQ multiplex PCR; TCRdb's version includes in-frame clones alone and lacks a portion of them. The top ten clones hold roughly 15% of a sample with just over 90,000 clones, roughly 85% of them seen once. The specimen was peripheral blood. These receptors all stem from a human donor in a cohort sampled during active COVID-19.

This chain connects TRBV5-8 to TRBJ2-2; 9 nucleotides line up with TRBD1. Germline V gene data show CDR1 as SGHTS and CDR2 as YDEGEE. The CDR3 extends over 17 amino acids. V lost 4 bases, J lost 4 bases, and 11 bases stayed unmatched. The CDR3 sequence: CASSRTGDSRSTGELFF. The CDR3 region has the DNA TGTGCCAGCAGCAGGACAGGGGACAGCCGTAGCACCGGGGAGCTGTTTTTT.

The gene calls are TRBV6-1 and TRBJ2-1; the match to TRBD2 covers 10 bases. The ends lost 5 bases at V and 4 bases at J; junction bases unmatched: 11. The CDR3 loop spans 17 amino acids. CDR1 is MNHNS and CDR2 is SASEGT in the germline V gene. The CDR3 coding sequence is TGTGCCAGCAGTAAAGAGCGGGGGGGCCAATCATACAATGAGCAGTTCTTC. Translating it yields CASSKERGGQSYNEQFF.

The rearrangement uses TRBV28 and TRBJ1-5; TRBD1 aligns across 7 bases. After removal of 6 bases from V and 7 bases from J, the junction contained 12 bases not matched to a gene. The CDR3 spans 15 residues. In germline, CDR1 is MDHEN, CDR2 SYDVKM. The CDR3 DNA sequence: TGTGCCAGCAGCCCAACAGGGGCTATCTGGCAGCCCCAGCATTTT. This translates into CASSPTGAIWQPQHF.

The V gene is TRBV4-2, the J gene TRBJ1-4; 8 bases map to TRBD1. The trim removed 0 bases at V and 7 bases at J, leaving 7 bases unmatched. CDR3 length: 16 amino acids. Germline assignment: CDR1 LGHNA and CDR2 YNFKEQ. The CDR3 here is CASSQDGDRGTEKLFF. The CDR3 bases are TGTGCCAGCAGCCAAGATGGAGACAGGGGCACTGAAAAACTGTTTTTT.

The gene calls are TRBV5-1 and TRBJ2-1, with TRBD2 as a possible D gene (6 bases). Germline V CDR1 and CDR2: SGHRS, YFSETQ. This CDR3 comprises 15 residues. V lost 0 bases to trimming and J lost 3 bases, with 10 bases between them. CDR3 nucleotide sequence: TGCGCCAGCAGCTTGGCGGGGAGGAACTACAATGAGCAGTTCTTC. Translating it yields CASSLAGRNYNEQFF.

The chain joins TRBV3-1 (or the pseudogene TRBV3-2) to TRBJ1-2, with a weak D call TRBD1 (5 bases). Germline V gene sequence: CDR1 LGHDT, CDR2 YNNKEL (reference sequence). The CDR3 runs 13 residues. Trimming shortened V by 1 base and J by 12 bases, and 15 bases separated the two germline ends. CDR3 sequence reads: CASSQGAGPVDTF. The CDR3 nucleotides are TGTGCCAGCAGCCAAGGGGCAGGGCCCGTCGACACCTTC.

V gene TRBV6-5 combines with J gene TRBJ1-1; D possibly corresponds to TRBD1 (6 bases). The V end lost 0 bases, the J end lost 2 bases, and 7 bases lay between the germline ends. The CDR3 totals 14 residues. Germline V lookup: CDR1 MNHEY, CDR2 SVGAGI. The CDR3 nucleotides read TGTGCCAGCAGTTACTCCAGGGGAAACACTGAAGCTTTCTTT. This translates into CASSYSRGNTEAFF.

V and J are TRBV2 and TRBJ1-2; possible D gene TRBD1, 6 bases. Germline V gene lookup returns CDR1 SNHLY and CDR2 FYNNEI. The CDR3 contains 12 residues. Trimming removed 6 bases from V and 6 bases from J, with 11 bases in between. The CDR3 sequence is CASSPGQNGYTF. The CDR3 DNA reads as TGTGCCAGCAGCCCTGGACAGAATGGCTACACCTTC.

This clone was picked up many times. V usage is TRBV29-1 and J usage is TRBJ1-2; 9 positions agree with TRBD1. V was clipped by 4 bases and J by 7 bases; unmatched bases: 10. The CDR3 is 14 residues long. Per the germline V gene, CDR1 is SQVTM and CDR2 is ANQGSEA. The CDR3 is CSVGEQGALGGYTF. The CDR3 region has the DNA TGCAGCGTTGGAGAACAGGGGGCCTTAGGTGGCTACACCTTC.

The chain recombines TRBV5-1 with TRBJ1-1, with 8 nucleotides matching TRBD1. Germline V gene data show CDR1 as SGHRS and CDR2 as YFSETQ. The CDR3 runs 15 residues. Trimming cost V 0 bases and J 4 bases; bases outside gene matches: 5. The CDR3 is CASSLVTGARTEAFF. For the CDR3, the DNA is TGCGCCAGCAGCTTGGTGACAGGGGCGCGCACTGAAGCTTTCTTT.

V and J are TRBV9 and TRBJ1-6, with D perhaps matching TRBD1 (5 bases). Germline lookup yields CDR1 SGDLS and CDR2 YYNGEE. V gave up 3 bases and J gave up 9 bases, with 13 bases separating them. The CDR3 has 14 residues. DNA of the CDR3: TGTGCCAGCAGCGACCAGGGCGGCCGTTCACCCCTCCACTTT. Amino acids: CASSDQGGRSPLHF.

The chain carries TRBV9 and TRBJ2-3; 8 bases line up with TRBD2. V lost 0 bases, J lost 1 base, and 10 bases stayed unmatched. Germline CDR1 SGDLS, CDR2 YYNGEE. The CDR3 covers 18 residues. DNA of the CDR3: TGTGCCAGCAGCGTAGACCCTCGAGCGGGGGCCCGCACAGATACGCAGTATTTT. Translation: CASSVDPRAGARTDTQYF.

The table lists this clone with a count of one. The chain has TRBV28 and TRBJ1-3; D call uncertain. CDR3 size: 16 residues. The ends were cut back, 5 bases at V and 4 bases at J, with 18 bases in the middle. Per germline, CDR1 MDHEN and CDR2 SYDVKM. The DNA of the CDR3 is TGTGCCAGCAGTAAAGAGGCCCTGTTGACCGGAAACACCATATATTTT. Translated, it gives CASSKEALLTGNTIYF.

The chain carries TRBV6-5 and TRBJ1-1; no definite D call. Germline CDR1 and CDR2: MNHEY and SVGAGI. V was cut by 7 bases and J by 10 bases, with 13 bases left in between. The CDR3 runs 11 residues. CDR3 bases: TGTGCCAGCACTCCCGGCAGGCGAGCTTTCTTT. Its protein is CASTPGRRAFF.

This chain joins TRBV7-9 and TRBJ1-5; D is possibly TRBD1 (6 bases). The CDR3 has 19 residues. Germline CDR1 SEHNR, CDR2 FQNEAQ (reference sequence). Trimming pared 6 bases from V and 3 bases from J, leaving 27 bases between. Written as DNA, the CDR3 is TGTGCCAGCAGACTTAGGGGGAAACAGGCCTATAGTGACAATCAGCCCCAGCATTTT. It specifies CASRLRGKQAYSDNQPQHF.

The rearrangement uses TRBV6-5 and TRBJ1-2; D unresolved. Germline V lookup: CDR1 MNHEY, CDR2 SVGAGI. This CDR3 is 14 amino acids long. V lost 6 bases and J lost 4, with 15 bases in between. The CDR3 protein is CASSVGDAIYGYTF. The CDR3 DNA is TGTGCCAGCAGCGTCGGGGATGCAATCTATGGCTACACCTTC.

The rearrangement links TRBV6-5 to TRBJ2-7; TRBD1 might be the D (5 bases). Trimming cost V 2 bases and J 6 bases, with 17 bases left between them. The CDR3 covers 15 residues. Germline V gene sequence: CDR1 MNHEY, CDR2 SVGAGI. The CDR3 loop reads CASSYRGLPPAEQYF. The CDR3 coding sequence is TGTGCCAGCAGTTACAGGGGCCTCCCCCCGGCCGAGCAGTACTTC.

This chain joins TRBV28 and TRBJ1-2; D ambiguous. Germline loops: CDR1 MDHEN, CDR2 SYDVKM. Trimming shortened V by 3 bases and J by 6 bases, and 11 bases separated the two germline ends. The length of the CDR3 is 13 residues. CDR3 loop: CASSFQFSDGYTF. The DNA of the CDR3 is TGTGCCAGCAGTTTCCAATTCAGTGATGGCTACACCTTC.

DNA for the CDR3: TGTGCCAGCACCGGGACAGGACAATCCAATGAGCAGTTCTTC. Translated: CASTGTGQSNEQFF. This sequence joins TRBV6-5 and TRBJ2-1; 8 bases map to TRBD1. The CDR3 contains 14 residues. CDR1 and CDR2 from the germline V gene are MNHEY and SVGAGI. Trimming removed 7 bases from V and 6 bases from J; junction bases left unmatched: 8.

This sequence joins TRBV5-1 and TRBJ1-2; D possibly corresponds to TRBD1 (6 bases). Germline loops: CDR1 SGHRS, CDR2 YFSETQ. The V and J ends lost 0 bases and 4 bases respectively, with 16 bases between them. This CDR3 region has 16 residues. Written as DNA, the CDR3 is TGCGCCAGCAGCTTGGCCACAGGGCTGGGCGGCTATGGCTACACCTTC. The encoded protein is CASSLATGLGGYGYTF.

This clone was found once. The chain joins TRBV19 to TRBJ1-5; no definite D call. Germline V CDR1 and CDR2: LNHDA, SQIVND (reference sequence). The CDR3 length is 14 residues. V lost 9 bases, J lost 4 bases, and 16 bases lay in between. CDR3 in DNA: TGTGCCAGCACCCACCTAAACGGGAATCAGCCCCAGCATTTT. As protein: CASTHLNGNQPQHF.

The V gene is TRBV6-5, the J gene TRBJ2-7; tentatively, D is TRBD2 (6 bases). The V and J ends lost 9 bases and 0 bases respectively, with 9 bases between them. There are 12 residues in the CDR3. Germline V CDR1 and CDR2: MNHEY, SVGAGI. CDR3 nucleotide sequence: TGTGCCAGTACCGGGAGCTCCTACGAGCAGTACTTC. Its translation: CASTGSSYEQYF.

The chain couples TRBV5-8 to TRBJ1-5, with 8 positions matching TRBD1. The V gene end was trimmed by 2 bases and the J gene end by 9 bases; junction bases not matched to a gene: 7. This CDR3 has 14 amino acids. CDR1 and CDR2 (germline): SGHTS, YDEGEE. CDR3 region: CASSLGQGASPQHF. CDR3 coding DNA: TGTGCCAGCAGCTTAGGACAGGGCGCATCGCCCCAGCATTTT.

In its sample, this clone was seen a few times. The gene calls are TRBV4-2 and TRBJ2-1; 13 bases are shared with TRBD2. The V gene's germline CDR1 is LGHNA and CDR2 YNFKEQ. CDR3 length: 20 residues. V gave up 2 bases and J gave up 8 bases; unmatched junction bases: 18. This CDR3 is CASSQPQGERGLAGKYEQFF. CDR3 nucleotide sequence: TGTGCCAGCAGCCAACCACAGGGGGAAAGGGGACTAGCGGGAAAGTATGAGCAGTTCTTC.

The rearrangement joins TRBV19 to TRBJ2-2; tentative D call: TRBD1 (5 bases). CDR1 is LNHDA, CDR2 SQIVND, per germline (reference sequence). The CDR3 length is 15 residues. The V end lost 1 base, the J end lost 2 bases, and 8 bases lay between the germline ends. This CDR3 is CASSIGTINTGELFF. CDR3 in DNA: TGTGCCAGTAGTATAGGGACAATCAACACCGGGGAGCTGTTTTTT.